A single sample gave rise to the 25 T cell receptor beta chains below, sequenced in a study of Graves' ophthalmopathy and Graves' hyperthyroidism. The authors amplified TCR beta CDR3 regions, and they did so from RNA transcripts for repertoire sequencing. First-round RT-PCR with HTBI primers preceded a second-round multiplex PCR. From the multiplex PCR reads, TCRdb called clonotypes with MiXCR, one entry per CDR3 protein. The sample carries fewer than 600,000 distinct CDR3 sequences, approximately 15% recorded once. Sequencing used blood. The receptors shown here come from a woman aged 30 to 39 with Graves' ophthalmopathy.

V and J are TRBV6-2 or TRBV6-3 and TRBJ2-6; no firm D call. Trimming shortened V by 5 bases and J by 0 bases, and 20 bases separated the two germline ends. The CDR3 sequence is 19 residues long. Germline V gene lookup returns CDR1 MNHEY and CDR2 SVGEGT. The CDR3 protein is CASSPRFGPQISGANVLTF. As DNA, the CDR3 is TGTGCCAGCAGTCCCCGGTTCGGACCGCAAATCTCTGGGGCCAACGTCCTGACTTTC.

This clonotype has just one count. Without the conserved terminal phenylalanine or tryptophan, this CDR3 likely stems from a read error. The chain uses TRBV6-1 and TRBJ2-7; TRBD1 aligns across 8 bases. The germline gives CDR1 MNHNS, CDR2 SASEGT. The CDR3 has 14 residues. V shed 6 bases and J 3 bases; nucleotides not matched to a gene: 7. The CDR3 bases are TGTGCCAGCAGCGCAGGGGGCGCTTTCTACGAGCAGTACGAC. Translated: CASSAGGAFYEQYD.

This clonotype was counted ten times or more. The chain uses TRBV29-1 and TRBJ2-7; no definite D call. This CDR3 comprises 11 residues. Germline lookup yields CDR1 SQVTM and CDR2 ANQGSEA. The germline V and J ends were trimmed by 7 bases and 5 bases, with 12 bases remaining between them. CDR3 in DNA: TGCAGCGCCGACACCAACGACGAGCAGTACTTC. It codes for CSADTNDEQYF.

Many counts were recorded for this clonotype. This sequence joins TRBV3-1 and TRBJ2-4; D unresolved. This CDR3 is 11 amino acids long. Per the germline V gene, CDR1 is LGHDT and CDR2 is YNNKEL (reference sequence). Deletions cut 0 bases from V and 7 bases from J, with 1 base between. CDR3 in amino acids: CASSQDNIQYF. CDR3 nucleotides: TGTGCCAGCAGCCAAGATAACATTCAGTACTTC.

This clonotype was detected many times. The genes are TRBV20-1 and TRBJ1-5; D unresolved. CDR1 DFQATT and CDR2 SNEGSKA come from the germline V gene (reference sequence). Trimming removed 1 base from V and 0 bases from J, with 7 bases in between. CDR3 length: 14 residues. Here the CDR3 reads CSARGRNSNQPQHF. CDR3 DNA sequence: TGCAGTGCTAGAGGAAGGAATAGCAATCAGCCCCAGCATTTT.

This clonotype was recorded many times. The gene calls are TRBV11-2 and TRBJ2-7; tentative D call: TRBD1 (5 bases). Germline values: CDR1 SGHAT, CDR2 FQNNGV. The CDR3 has 16 amino acids. With 3 bases removed from V and 4 bases from J, the gap between germline ends came to 19 bases. The CDR3 DNA reads as TGTGCCAGCAGCTTCCTTACAGGCGATCCTACGTACGAGCAGTACTTC. Its translation is CASSFLTGDPTYEQYF.

This clonotype was counted many times. The V call is TRBV12-3 or TRBV12-4, the J call TRBJ2-7; D not resolved. The V end lost 6 bases, the J end lost 7 bases, and 10 bases lay between the germline ends. The CDR3 spans 11 residues. CDR3 nucleotide sequence: TGTGCCAGCAGCCACGGCGTAGAGCAGTACTTC. Its translation: CASSHGVEQYF.

The table lists this clonotype with many counts. The chain combines TRBV12-3 or TRBV12-4 with TRBJ2-5, with 11 bases that match TRBD2. After removal of 8 bases from V and 4 bases from J, the junction contained 12 bases not matched to a gene. The CDR3 extends over 16 amino acids. The CDR3 coding sequence is TGTGCCAGCGCCGATGTCCTAGCGGGGGGAAGAGAGACCCAGTACTTC. Residues: CASADVLAGGRETQYF.

This clonotype was recorded many times. This chain joins TRBV7-9 and TRBJ2-5; a possible D gene is TRBD1 (5 bases). Germline CDR1 and CDR2: SEHNR and FQNEAQ (reference sequence). CDR3 length equals 13 residues. Trimming pared 3 bases from V and 5 bases from J, leaving 10 bases between. The CDR3 DNA is TGTGCCAGCAGCTTGGTGGGGCGTGAGACCCAGTACTTC. Its translation is CASSLVGRETQYF.

This clonotype was detected many times. V and J are TRBV28 and TRBJ1-2; 7 bases are shared with TRBD1. The V segment lost 2 bases and the J segment 0 bases; nucleotides outside the gene matches: 9. Germline V CDR1 and CDR2: MDHEN, SYDVKM. This CDR3 spans 17 amino acids. The CDR3 coding sequence is TGTGCCAGCAGTTTAGGCGCGTCCACAGGGGCTAACTATGGCTACACCTTC. Its protein product is CASSLGASTGANYGYTF.

In this sample, this clonotype turned up a few times. DNA for the CDR3: TGTGCCAGCAGCCGCGCAGGGGATAGCAATCAGCCCCAGCATTTT. Its translation is CASSRAGDSNQPQHF. The chain links TRBV6-1 to TRBJ1-5; D might be TRBD1 (6 bases). The germline V gene encodes CDR1 MNHNS and CDR2 SASEGT. The CDR3 is 15 residues long. With 6 bases removed from V and 0 bases from J, the gap between germline ends came to 12 bases.

This clonotype occurred many times. V usage is TRBV9 and J usage is TRBJ2-5; D is perhaps TRBD1 or TRBD2 (6 bases each). Germline assignment: CDR1 SGDLS and CDR2 YYNGEE. This CDR3 is built from 13 residues. The V end lost 1 base, the J end lost 4 bases, and 8 bases lay between the germline ends. The CDR3 spells CASSVTGAETQYF. The CDR3 nucleotides read TGTGCCAGCAGCGTAACGGGGGCAGAGACCCAGTACTTC.

At least ten counts were recorded for this clonotype. In DNA form, the CDR3 reads TGTGCCAGCAGTCCGAGGAAGGTCGGAAACACCATATATTTT. This codes for CASSPRKVGNTIYF. The chain has TRBV12-3 or TRBV12-4 and TRBJ1-3; D remains ambiguous. V was pared by 5 bases and J by 4 bases, with 12 bases between. The CDR3 totals 14 residues.

This clonotype was observed a few times. This chain links TRBV6-4 with TRBJ2-5, with TRBD2 identical over 16 bases. The junction had 13 bases not matched to a gene; V was cut back by 4 bases and J by 2 bases. Per germline, CDR1 MRHNA and CDR2 SNTAGT. The CDR3 sequence is 20 residues long. In DNA form, the CDR3 reads TGTGCCAGCAGTGCCTCCGGGACTAGCGGGAGGGCCAGTCGGCAAGAGACCCAGTACTTC. It specifies CASSASGTSGRASRQETQYF.

This clonotype was found many times. This rearrangement joins TRBV18 to TRBJ2-5; no clear D. Trimming cost V 6 bases and J 1 base, with 9 bases left between them. This CDR3 has 13 residues. The germline V gene has CDR1 KGHSH and CDR2 LQKENI. The CDR3 here is CASSPSAQETQYF. The CDR3 DNA sequence: TGTGCCAGCTCTCCCTCGGCCCAAGAGACCCAGTACTTC.

This clonotype was seen repeatedly, ten times or more. The V call is TRBV29-1, the J call TRBJ2-7; 7 bases line up with TRBD2. The CDR3 contains 12 residues. The trim removed 6 bases at V and 2 bases at J, leaving 4 bases unmatched. Germline V gives CDR1 SQVTM, CDR2 ANQGSEA. This CDR3 reads CSVGRVAYEQYF. CDR3 sequence (DNA): TGCAGCGTGGGGAGGGTGGCCTACGAGCAGTACTTC.

This clonotype appeared many times. The chain recombines TRBV7-9 with TRBJ2-5; D is possibly TRBD1 (6 bases). This CDR3 has 14 residues. Germline V gives CDR1 SEHNR, CDR2 FQNEAQ (reference sequence). With 5 bases removed from V and 4 bases from J, the gap between germline ends came to 14 bases. CDR3 region: CASSPLGQRETQYF. The CDR3 DNA reads as TGTGCCAGCAGCCCCCTAGGACAGAGAGAGACCCAGTACTTC.

This clonotype was found many times. The chain is built from TRBV5-1 and TRBJ2-7, with 7 positions matching TRBD1. J was trimmed by 0 bases and V by 4 bases; bases with no gene match: 10. CDR1 is SGHRS, CDR2 YFSETQ, per germline. The CDR3 consists of 16 residues. The CDR3 sequence: CASSRATGESSYEQYF. CDR3 nucleotide sequence: TGCGCCAGCAGCCGGGCCACAGGGGAGTCCTCCTACGAGCAGTACTTC.

This clonotype was recorded at least ten times. The V and J genes are TRBV12-5 and TRBJ1-6, with D uncertain. Germline CDR1 LGHNT, CDR2 FRNRAP. The CDR3 runs to 20 residues. Trimming shortened V by 0 bases and J by 0 bases, and 18 bases separated the two germline ends. Here the CDR3 DNA reads TGTGCTAGTGGTTTGGTCCTCGATCTGGACGTTAGCTCCTATAATTCACCCCTCCACTTT. Translating it yields CASGLVLDLDVSSYNSPLHF.

This clonotype has at least ten counts. One junction end disagrees with the germline gene, perhaps due to a read error. The rearrangement links TRBV2 to TRBJ1-2; TRBD1 is a possible D gene (6 bases). CDR3 length: 14 residues. CDR1 SNHLY and CDR2 FYNNEI come from the germline V gene. CDR3: CASSLRTAKYGYTF. For the CDR3, the DNA is TGTGCCAGCAGTCTTCGGACAGCTAAATATGGCTACACCTTC.

The table lists this clonotype with many counts. This may be a read error: a much more frequent sequence differs by one nucleotide. The V and J genes are TRBV28 and TRBJ1-1; D gene ambiguous. The CDR3 length is 12 residues. With 3 bases removed from V and 0 bases from J, the gap between germline ends came to 2 bases. CDR1 is MDHEN, CDR2 SYDVKM, per germline. CDR3 in DNA: TGTGCCAGCAGTTTTATGAACACTGAAGCTTTCTTT. Translated: CASSFMNTEAFF.

The J gene is TRBJ2-7, the V gene TRBV4-1, with TRBD2 matching over 8 bases. The CDR3 consists of 18 residues. V gave up 2 bases and J gave up 2 bases; unmatched junction bases: 14. Germline lookup yields CDR1 MGHRA and CDR2 YSYEKL. The CDR3 DNA reads as TGCGCCAGCAGCCAAAGTGGGAGCCTAGCGGGCGACACCTACGAGCAGTACTTC. Encoded protein: CASSQSGSLAGDTYEQYF.

This clonotype was seen repeatedly, ten times or more. This chain uses TRBV6-2 or TRBV6-3 with TRBJ2-7; D remains ambiguous. Trimming stripped 4 bases from V and 4 bases from J, with 11 bases between. The CDR3 length is 13 residues. CDR1 and CDR2 from the germline V gene are MNHEY and SVGEGT. This CDR3 is CASSSSRIYEQYF. The CDR3 region has the DNA TGTGCCAGCAGTTCATCCAGAATATACGAGCAGTACTTC.

This clonotype has at least ten counts. The chain carries TRBV6-5 and TRBJ2-2, with a possible D match to TRBD2 (5 bases). CDR1 and CDR2 (germline): MNHEY, SVGAGI. The CDR3 extends over 13 amino acids. V was trimmed by 6 bases and J by 6 bases, leaving 11 bases between them. The CDR3 sequence: CASSLTSSGELFF. The CDR3 nucleotides are TGTGCCAGCAGCTTAACTAGTTCCGGGGAGCTGTTTTTT.

The rearrangement uses TRBV30 and TRBJ1-1, with 9 bases aligning to TRBD1. V was pared by 5 bases and J by 4 bases, with 8 bases of the junction left unmatched. Germline V lookup: CDR1 GTSNPN, CDR2 SVGIG (reference sequence). The CDR3 covers 14 residues. The CDR3 here is CAWARQGVGTEAFF. CDR3 DNA: TGTGCCTGGGCCCGACAGGGGGTCGGCACTGAAGCTTTCTTT.